The 10 T cell receptor beta chains reported below all come from one sample, sequenced in a study of identical twins. TCRdb re-derived calls from the 5' RACE reads in MiXCR, one entry per CDR3 protein. This repertoire shows 200,000 to 300,000 distinct CDR3 sequences, around 7% found once; its top ten account for 3.5% to 4%. These data also formed part of another study, on yellow fever vaccine responses in identical twins.

Material for sequencing was memory (CD45RO+) T cells sorted from blood. The origin of the receptors is a woman under 30 in good health.

This rearrangement joins TRBV18 to TRBJ2-3; 10 nucleotides agree with TRBD1. CDR3 length: 16 residues. V trimming: 1 base; J trimming: 2 bases; junction bases outside the gene matches: 3. Germline V gene lookup returns CDR1 KGHSH and CDR2 LQKENI. This chain's CDR3 is CASSPRDRGPTDTQYF. In DNA form, the CDR3 reads TGTGCCAGCTCACCACGGGACAGGGGACCCACAGATACGCAGTATTTT.

V gene TRBV20-1 combines with J gene TRBJ2-5, with 13 bases fitting TRBD2. The CDR3 sequence is 18 residues long. Germline assignment: CDR1 DFQATT and CDR2 SNEGSKA (reference sequence). After removal of 2 bases from V and 3 bases from J, the junction contained 12 bases not matched to a gene. Here the CDR3 DNA reads TGCAGTGCTAGACAAAGTAGAGGAGGACTAGCGGGAGAAGAGACCCAGTACTTC. Its translation: CSARQSRGGLAGEETQYF.

This chain links TRBV10-3 with TRBJ2-6, with 7 bases matching TRBD2. Germline-derived CDR1 and CDR2 are ENHRY and SYGVKD. V lost 0 bases and J lost 1; bases outside the gene matches: 3. This CDR3 is 17 amino acids long. CDR3 DNA sequence: TGTGCCATCAGTGAGTCGATGCGGGGGTCTGGGGCCAACGTCCTGACTTTC. Residues: CAISESMRGSGANVLTF.

The sample holds many counts of this clonotype. The chain combines TRBV20-1 with TRBJ1-1; no clear D gene. Germline V gene lookup returns CDR1 DFQATT and CDR2 SNEGSKA (reference sequence). Trimming stripped 2 bases from V and 4 bases from J, with 5 bases between. The CDR3 contains 11 residues. DNA of the CDR3: TGCAGTGCTAGATTTGGCACTGAAGCTTTCTTT. It encodes CSARFGTEAFF.

This clonotype was observed a handful of times. The chain is built from TRBV5-6 and TRBJ1-1; D remains unclear. This CDR3 comprises 12 residues. Trimming removed 0 bases from V and 10 bases from J, with 10 bases in between. Germline loops: CDR1 SGHDT, CDR2 YYEEEE. Here the CDR3 reads CASSLGVGGAFF. As DNA, the CDR3 is TGTGCCAGCAGCTTGGGGGTTGGTGGAGCTTTCTTT.

This clonotype has just one count. One junction end disagrees with the germline gene, perhaps due to a read error. J is TRBJ2-1 and V is TRBV4-1; 9 bases agree with TRBD1. Germline assignment: CDR1 MGHRA and CDR2 YSYEKL. This CDR3 has 15 residues. DNA for the CDR3: TGCGCCAGCAGCCAAGATATAGGGACAGGGATCCCCCTGGTCTTC. Its protein product is CASSQDIGTGIPLVF.

This clonotype was seen a handful of times. The chain recombines TRBV3-1 with TRBJ2-3, with TRBD1 identical over 9 bases. The germline V gene has CDR1 LGHDT and CDR2 YNNKEL (reference sequence). The ends lost 7 bases at V and 4 bases at J; junction bases unmatched: 3. The CDR3 runs to 13 residues. The CDR3 DNA sequence: TGTGCCAGCAAGGGACAGGGTTCAGATACGCAGTATTTT. This sequence encodes CASKGQGSDTQYF.

The CDR3 DNA is TGCGCCAGCAGCCTGGCCTCTCTAGGGGGCACAGATACGCAGTATTTT. Amino acid sequence: CASSLASLGGTDTQYF. The chain uses TRBV5-1 and TRBJ2-3; a weak D match, TRBD1 (5 bases). The germline V and J ends were trimmed by 4 bases and 1 base, with 16 bases remaining between them. The CDR3 loop spans 16 amino acids. Germline V gene sequence: CDR1 SGHRS, CDR2 YFSETQ.

There are a few counts of this clonotype. The chain employs TRBV19 and TRBJ2-7; D is possibly TRBD1 or TRBD2 (6 bases each). The CDR3 consists of 19 residues. The V and J ends lost 0 bases and 0 bases respectively, with 21 bases between them. Per germline, CDR1 LNHDA and CDR2 SQIVND (reference sequence). Here the CDR3 reads CASSIEHPRGRKSSYEQYF. CDR3 nucleotide sequence: TGTGCCAGTAGTATAGAGCACCCGAGGGGGAGGAAAAGCTCCTACGAGCAGTACTTC.

This clonotype was recorded at least ten times. The rearrangement joins TRBV27 to TRBJ2-3; tentative D call: TRBD2 (6 bases). This CDR3 comprises 14 residues. The germline V and J ends were trimmed by 1 base and 6 bases, with 11 bases remaining between them. Germline V gene lookup returns CDR1 MNHEY and CDR2 SMNVEV (reference sequence). In DNA form, the CDR3 reads TGTGCCAGCAGTTTATTGGATGGAGGGGATACGCAGTATTTT. Translation gives CASSLLDGGDTQYF.